Each of the 17 T cell receptor beta chains below was sequenced from the same sample in a study of T cells in Graves' hyperthyroidism and ophthalmopathy. Researchers took RNA transcripts and amplified the TCR beta CDR3 regions from them. A first-round RT-PCR of the TCR CDR3 used the HTBI primer set. TCRdb reprocessed the multiplex PCR reads with MiXCR, giving one entry per CDR3 protein. The top ten hold 44% of the sample, which has about 510,000 distinct CDR3 sequences, 46% seen once. The sample was peripheral blood or thyroid tissue (not recorded which). These receptors were collected from an adult woman with Graves' disease, either hyperthyroidism or ophthalmopathy (not recorded which).

The chain joins TRBV11-2 to TRBJ1-1; TRBD1 aligns across 10 bases. The V gene end was trimmed by 5 bases and the J gene end by 7 bases; junction bases not matched to a gene: 7. The germline gives CDR1 SGHAT, CDR2 FQNNGV. The CDR3 totals 14 residues. CDR3 amino acids: CASSRGQGEVEAFF. The CDR3 nucleotides are TGTGCCAGCAGCCGCGGACAGGGGGAGGTTGAAGCTTTCTTT.

This clonotype was counted ten times or more. V is TRBV6-5 and J is TRBJ1-1; D remains unclear. The V gene's germline CDR1 is MNHEY and CDR2 SVGAGI. V was trimmed by 7 bases and J by 0 bases, leaving 6 bases between them. The CDR3 covers 12 residues. CDR3 in DNA: TGTGCCAGCAAGTCAATGAACACTGAAGCTTTCTTT. This translates into CASKSMNTEAFF.

The V gene is TRBV29-1, the J gene TRBJ2-6; D is tentatively TRBD1 or TRBD2 (6 bases each). V gave up 1 base and J gave up 0 bases, with 10 bases separating them. CDR1 and CDR2 from the germline V gene are SQVTM and ANQGSEA. CDR3 length: 16 residues. The CDR3 DNA is TGCAGCGTTGAAGGGGGGGCGGGCTCTGGGGCCAACGTCCTGACTTTC. Its protein product is CSVEGGAGSGANVLTF. Looking up the rest from reference TRBV29-1 and TRBJ2-6 gives the full variable domain: SAVISQKPSRDICQRGTSLTIQCQVDSQVTMMFWYRQQPGQSLTLIATANQGSEATYESGFVIDKFPISRPNLTFSTLTVSNMSPEDSSIYLCSVEGGAGSGANVLTFGAGSRLTVL.

This clonotype was recorded at least ten times. The V call is TRBV20-1, the J call TRBJ2-5, with 10 bases identical to TRBD2. Trimming removed 6 bases from V and 2 bases from J; junction bases left unmatched: 6. Germline CDR1 is DFQATT and CDR2 is SNEGSKA (reference sequence). This CDR3 region has 14 residues. The CDR3 spells CSATGTSEQETQYF. CDR3 nucleotide sequence: TGCAGTGCAACCGGGACTAGCGAGCAAGAGACCCAGTACTTC.

This clonotype showed up many times. The chain links TRBV5-1 to TRBJ1-1; tentative D call: TRBD1 (6 bases). This CDR3 region has 14 residues. CDR1 and CDR2 from the germline V gene are SGHRS and YFSETQ. V was clipped by 0 bases and J by 4 bases, with 10 bases between them. CDR3 in amino acids: CASSLVGQSTEAFF. The CDR3 DNA sequence: TGCGCCAGCAGCTTGGTCGGACAGAGCACTGAAGCTTTCTTT.

This clonotype was counted at least ten times. The chain joins TRBV10-2 to TRBJ1-2; weak D call: TRBD1 (5 bases). CDR3 length equals 17 residues. CDR1 and CDR2 (germline): WSHSY, SAAADI. The V gene lost 7 bases and the J gene lost 3 bases, with 24 bases spanning the gap. CDR3 coding DNA: TGCGCCAGCACGGACGGGGGTTGGGGCAAGGGGCACTATGGCTACACCTTC. Amino acids: CASTDGGWGKGHYGYTF.

The chain employs TRBV6-2 or TRBV6-3 and TRBJ2-7; D gene uncertain. Trimming pared 2 bases from V and 6 bases from J, leaving 11 bases between. This CDR3 spans 13 amino acids. CDR1 MNHEY and CDR2 SVGEGT come from the germline V gene. The CDR3 coding sequence is TGTGCCAGCAGTTACCCCGGGTTAGGCGAGCAGTACTTC. This encodes CASSYPGLGEQYF.

The gene calls are TRBV14 and TRBJ2-2, with TRBD2 as a possible D gene (6 bases). This CDR3 contains 16 residues. Germline V gene data show CDR1 as SGHDN and CDR2 as FVKESK. V was clipped by 4 bases and J by 0 bases, with 12 bases between them. CDR3 sequence: CASSRARTTNTGELFF. The CDR3, as DNA: TGTGCCAGCAGCCGCGCTCGGACTACGAACACCGGGGAGCTGTTTTTT.

This chain joins TRBV29-1 and TRBJ2-5; TRBD1 might be the D (6 bases). CDR1 and CDR2 (germline): SQVTM, ANQGSEA. This CDR3 comprises 14 residues. V was trimmed by 1 base and J by 2 bases, leaving 11 bases between them. CDR3 residues: CSVEGTATQETQYF. The CDR3, as DNA: TGCAGCGTTGAAGGGACAGCGACACAAGAGACCCAGTACTTC.

About this clonotype: Just one base apart from a much larger clone, this may be a read error. The V call is TRBV3-1, the J call TRBJ1-2; D gene unclear. Trimming pared 6 bases from V and 6 bases from J, leaving 11 bases between. This CDR3 spans 12 amino acids. Looked up from germline, CDR1 is LGHDT and CDR2 is YNNKEL (reference sequence). The chain's CDR3 is CASREEGDGYTF. CDR3 coding DNA: TGTGCCAGCAGGGAGGAGGGCGATGGCTACACCTTC.

J is TRBJ1-1 and V is TRBV20-1; no definite D call. Trimming took off 2 bases at V and 7 bases at J, with 14 bases between the two ends. This CDR3 comprises 13 residues. Germline assignment: CDR1 DFQATT and CDR2 SNEGSKA (reference sequence). CDR3 in DNA: TGCAGTGCTAGACGTCATATGAACGTTGAAGCTTTCTTT. Amino acids: CSARRHMNVEAFF.

This CDR3 is CASPSGITGELFF. In DNA form, the CDR3 reads TGTGCAAGTCCCAGCGGGATCACCGGGGAGCTGTTTTTT. The chain joins TRBV19 to TRBJ2-2; 7 positions match TRBD2. The CDR3 loop spans 13 amino acids. CDR1 is LNHDA, CDR2 SQIVND, per germline (reference sequence).

This chain joins TRBV7-9 and TRBJ1-1; TRBD1 aligns across 8 bases. CDR1 and CDR2 from the germline V gene are SEHNR and FQNEAQ (reference sequence). The length of the CDR3 is 14 residues. J lost 3 bases, V lost 8 bases, and 8 bases had no gene match. In nucleotides, the CDR3 is TGTGCCAGCTTTGGACAGGGACAGGACACTGAAGCTTTCTTT. As protein: CASFGQGQDTEAFF.

This clonotype was counted only a few times. The CDR3 reads CASSVLTGEGYTF. The CDR3 DNA follows: TGTGCCAGCAGCGTATTAACTGGGGAGGGCTACACCTTC. The chain carries TRBV9 and TRBJ1-2; D is unclear. This CDR3 contains 13 residues. The V gene lost 1 base and the J gene lost 8 bases, with 12 bases spanning the gap. The germline V gene has CDR1 SGDLS and CDR2 YYNGEE.

A single count supports this clonotype. The junction shows a germline mismatch at one end, possibly a read error. The chain carries TRBV10-3 and TRBJ1-2; perhaps TRBD1 as D (5 bases). This CDR3 is built from 14 residues. The germline V gene encodes CDR1 ENHRY and CDR2 SYGVKD. CDR3 loop: CAISESGTSGISSF. The CDR3 nucleotides read TGTGCCATCAGTGAGTCCGGGACTAGCGGGATATCATCCTTC.

V gene TRBV10-3 combines with J gene TRBJ2-7; D possibly corresponds to TRBD1 (6 bases). The germline V gene has CDR1 ENHRY and CDR2 SYGVKD. CDR3 length equals 16 residues. V was cut by 4 bases and J by 0 bases, with 16 bases left in between. CDR3 protein: CAISGGVGALSYEQYF. The CDR3 nucleotides read TGTGCCATCAGTGGGGGTGTGGGGGCCCTCTCCTACGAGCAGTACTTC.

This clonotype was observed a single time. The V call is TRBV24-1, the J call TRBJ2-2, with TRBD2 matching over 7 bases. Germline CDR1 and CDR2: KGHDR and SFDVKD. The CDR3 covers 14 residues. Trimming took 10 bases from V and 4 from J; bases not matched to a gene: 8. CDR3 loop: CATFAGDATGELFF. CDR3 nucleotides: TGTGCCACGTTCGCGGGGGATGCCACCGGGGAGCTGTTTTTT.